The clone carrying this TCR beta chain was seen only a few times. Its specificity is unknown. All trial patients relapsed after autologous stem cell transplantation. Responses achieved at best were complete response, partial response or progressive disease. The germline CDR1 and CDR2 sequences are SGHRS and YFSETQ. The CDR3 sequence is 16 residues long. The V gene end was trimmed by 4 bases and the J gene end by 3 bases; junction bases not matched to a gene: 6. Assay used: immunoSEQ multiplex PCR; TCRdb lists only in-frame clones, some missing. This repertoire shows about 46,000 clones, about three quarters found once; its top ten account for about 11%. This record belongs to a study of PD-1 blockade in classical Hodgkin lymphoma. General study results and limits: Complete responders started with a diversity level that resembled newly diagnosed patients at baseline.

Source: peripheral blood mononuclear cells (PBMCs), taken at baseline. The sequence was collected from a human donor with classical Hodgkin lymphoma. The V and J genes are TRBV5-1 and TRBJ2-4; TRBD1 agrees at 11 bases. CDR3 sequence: CASSLGTGGGKNIQYF. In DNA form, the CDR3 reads TGCGCCAGCAGCCTAGGGACAGGGGGAGGCAAAAACATTCAGTACTTC.